This TCR beta chain was sequenced in a study of blood T cells in healthy people across ages. This clonotype was seen only a few times. Its antigen remains unidentified. The authors ran a second PCR of 7 to 11 cycles using a sample-barcoded 5' primer and a J-beta primer mix. Using its own MiXCR run on the 5' RACE reads, TCRdb lists one record per CDR3 protein. The sample gives over a million distinct CDR3 sequences, approximately 59% of which show up once; 6.5% to 8.5% is in the top ten. Study outcomes and limitations: Investigators treated diversity estimates from one million T cells as underestimates.

Donors were healthy Caucasian individuals from Russia aged about 6 to 95. The sequenced material came from blood. This clonotype originated in a man aged 18-30 years in good health.

The CDR3 spells CASSQPGGSNEQFF. CDR3 DNA sequence: TGTGCCAGCAGTCAGCCAGGGGGCTCAAATGAGCAGTTCTTC. The chain combines TRBV25-1 with TRBJ2-1; TRBD1 aligns across 8 bases. Losses at the gene ends were 5 bases for V and 7 bases for J; bases not matched to a gene: 7. The germline V gene has CDR1 MGHDK and CDR2 SYGVNS. This CDR3 comprises 14 residues.